This entry is about one T cell receptor beta chain. Its specificity is unknown. This sample was included in a study of metastatic and nonmetastatic thyroid tumors. Looking at the study overall: Malignant thyroid and benign thyroid patients provided blood and tumor or nodule tissue whose repertoires were compared. Study-wide results and caveats: The study reportedly found significantly higher TCR beta diversity in malignant thyroid tumors than benign nodules, in blood and tumor.

Thyroid surgery was performed in patients who had received no treatment beforehand. The germline CDR1 and CDR2 sequences are MDHEN and SYDVKM. The V end was cut by 5 bases, the J end by 10 bases, with 11 bases between. This CDR3 contains 11 residues. As originally analysed: CDR3 was compared across clinicopathological groups, and the resulting differences were used to build a distant-metastasis classifier for papillary thyroid cancer. Using MiXCR, TCRdb re-called clones from the PCR reads. The V and J calls follow TCRdb's processing rather than the paper's. Of under 25,000 clones listed, approximately 25% were seen once; the top ten hold roughly 3.1%.

Sequencing input: blood. V gene TRBV28 combines with J gene TRBJ1-1; no clear D gene. This TCR was sampled from a male donor with papillary thyroid cancer or a benign thyroid nodule (not recorded which). Some clones in this sample may be carry-over from other donors' samples. The CDR3 is CASSGTVGAFF. The CDR3 region has the DNA TGTGCCAGCAGTGGAACTGTAGGAGCTTTCTTT.